This TCR beta chain was sequenced during a study of T and B cells in COVID-19 patients. Study-wide findings and caveats: Sorted SARS-CoV-2-responsive or tetramer+ T cells and CD4+, regulatory and CD8+ subsets were not yet sequenced.

Multiplex PCR with BIOMED2 TRB-A/B primer pools amplified TRB rearrangements. TCRdb used MiXCR to reprocess the multiplex PCR reads, holding one entry per CDR3 protein. The sample carries around 8,000 distinct CDR3 sequences, about 38% recorded once. Trimming shortened V by 7 bases and J by 8 bases, and 11 bases separated the two germline ends. Looked up from germline, CDR1 is MNHEY and CDR2 is SVGEGT. The CDR3 runs to 11 residues. From blood, about 240-550 ng of genomic DNA served as TRB template. A remark on this clonotype: The antigen is not known.

Specimen: blood. The gene calls are TRBV6-2 or TRBV6-3 and TRBJ1-2; D is ambiguous. The receptor's source is a human donor who had recovered from COVID-19. The CDR3 loop is CASTADKGYTF. In nucleotides, the CDR3 is TGTGCCAGCACCGCCGACAAGGGCTACACCTTC.